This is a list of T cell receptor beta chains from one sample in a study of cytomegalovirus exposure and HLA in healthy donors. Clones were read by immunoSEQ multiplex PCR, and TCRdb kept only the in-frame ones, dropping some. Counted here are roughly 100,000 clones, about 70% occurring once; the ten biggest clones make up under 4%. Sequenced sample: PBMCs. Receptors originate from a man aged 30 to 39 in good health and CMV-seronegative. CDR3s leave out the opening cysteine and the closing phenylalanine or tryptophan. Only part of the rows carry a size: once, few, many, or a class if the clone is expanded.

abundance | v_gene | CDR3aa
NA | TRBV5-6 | ASSPDRDRPYNEQF
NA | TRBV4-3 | ASSPQGSGANVLT
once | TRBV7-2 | ASSLERGNTEAF
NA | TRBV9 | ASSVRGIASYNSPLH
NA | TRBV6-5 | ASSYVGGSYGYT
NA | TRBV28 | ASSRSKPGHLSNQPQH
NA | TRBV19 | ASRSGQQETQY
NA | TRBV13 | ASSFDRGSLGRETQY
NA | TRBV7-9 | ASSPRGSNTGELF
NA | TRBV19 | ASSTAGTGGYEQY
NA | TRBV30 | AWSVPDREMWGYT
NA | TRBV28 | ASSTTGAGNYGYT
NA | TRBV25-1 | ASSEGQLNTGELF
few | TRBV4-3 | ASSQEGGAGTSGYT
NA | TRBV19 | ASSHRTTSGSTDTQY
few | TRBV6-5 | ASSYEGGSEQY
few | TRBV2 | ASRGQGNGYT
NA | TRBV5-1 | ASSFSYEQF
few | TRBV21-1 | ASSICWTGSSNQPQH
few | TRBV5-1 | ASSLAGTSGETQY
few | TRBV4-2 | ASSQVTGNTGELF